The clone carrying this T cell receptor beta chain has just one count. Only in-frame clones appear in the TCRdb table, and some are missing; sequencing was by immunoSEQ multiplex PCR. The sample contains around 190,000 clones, more than 65% of which appear only once. The CDR3 extends over 14 amino acids. In germline, CDR1 is LNHDA, CDR2 SQIVND (reference sequence). J lost 6 bases, V lost 5 bases, and 6 bases had no gene match. This specimen comes from a study of blood T cell repertoires in COVID-19. Study at large: T cells, B-cell-depleted T cells, or PBMCs supplied cDNA or gDNA.

The rearrangement joins TRBV19 to TRBJ1-5; 8 nucleotides match TRBD1. The TCR sequence derives from a human donor in a cohort sampled during active COVID-19. Input material: peripheral blood. The CDR3 loop reads CASSPDRGGQPQHF. For the CDR3, the DNA is TGTGCCAGTAGTCCAGACAGGGGCGGTCAGCCCCAGCATTTT.